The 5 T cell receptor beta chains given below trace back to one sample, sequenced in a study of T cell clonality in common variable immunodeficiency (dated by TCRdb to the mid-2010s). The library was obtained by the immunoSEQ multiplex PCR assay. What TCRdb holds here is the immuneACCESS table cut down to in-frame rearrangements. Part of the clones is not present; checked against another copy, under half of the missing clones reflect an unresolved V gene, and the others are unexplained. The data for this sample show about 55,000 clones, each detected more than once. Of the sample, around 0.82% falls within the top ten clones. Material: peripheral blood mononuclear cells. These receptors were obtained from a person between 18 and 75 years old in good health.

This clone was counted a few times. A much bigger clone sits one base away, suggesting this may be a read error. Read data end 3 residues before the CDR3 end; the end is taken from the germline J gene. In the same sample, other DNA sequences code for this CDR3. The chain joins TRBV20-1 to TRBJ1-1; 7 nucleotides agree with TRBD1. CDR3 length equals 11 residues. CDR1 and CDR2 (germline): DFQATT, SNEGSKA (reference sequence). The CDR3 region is CSASNRDRAFF. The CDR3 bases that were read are TGCAGTGCTTCCAACCGGGACAGA.

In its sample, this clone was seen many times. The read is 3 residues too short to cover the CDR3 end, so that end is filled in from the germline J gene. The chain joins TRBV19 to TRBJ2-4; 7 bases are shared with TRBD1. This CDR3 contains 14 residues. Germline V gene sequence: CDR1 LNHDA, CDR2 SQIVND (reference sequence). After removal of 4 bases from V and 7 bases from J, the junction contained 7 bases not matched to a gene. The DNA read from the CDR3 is TGTGCCAGTAGTACCCGACAGGGTGGGAACATT. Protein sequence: CASSTRQGGNI. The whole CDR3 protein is CASSTRQGGNIQYF.

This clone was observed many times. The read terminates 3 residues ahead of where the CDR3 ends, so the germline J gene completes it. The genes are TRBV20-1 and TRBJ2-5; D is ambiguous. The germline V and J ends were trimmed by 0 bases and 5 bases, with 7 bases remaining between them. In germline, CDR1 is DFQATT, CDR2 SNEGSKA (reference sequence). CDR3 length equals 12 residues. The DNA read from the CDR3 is TGCAGTGCTAGAGAGGCGCGGGAGACC. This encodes CSAREARET. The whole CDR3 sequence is CSAREARETQYF.

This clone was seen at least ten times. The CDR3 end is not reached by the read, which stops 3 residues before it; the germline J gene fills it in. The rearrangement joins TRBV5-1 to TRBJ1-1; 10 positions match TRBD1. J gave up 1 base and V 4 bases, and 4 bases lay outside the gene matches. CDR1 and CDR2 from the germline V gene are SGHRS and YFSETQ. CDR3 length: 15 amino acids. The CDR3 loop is CASSLGTGANTEAFF. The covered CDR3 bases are TGCGCCAGCAGCCTGGGGACAGGGGCGAACACTGAA. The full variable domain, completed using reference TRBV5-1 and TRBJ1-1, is KAGVTQTPRYLIKTRGQQVTLSCSPISGHRSVSWYQQTPGQGLQFLFEYFSETQRNKGNFPGRFSGRQFSNSRSEMNVSTLELGDSALYLCASSLGTGANTEAFFGQGTRLTVV.

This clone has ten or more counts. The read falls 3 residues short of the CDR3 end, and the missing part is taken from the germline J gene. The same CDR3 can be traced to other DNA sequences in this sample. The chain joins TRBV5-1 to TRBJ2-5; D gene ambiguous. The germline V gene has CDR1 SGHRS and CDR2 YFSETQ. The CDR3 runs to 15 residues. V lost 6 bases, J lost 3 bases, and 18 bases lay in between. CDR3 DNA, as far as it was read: TGCGCCAGCACCGCCGGTGAAACCCTCGAAGAGACC. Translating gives CASTAGETLEET. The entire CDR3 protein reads CASTAGETLEETQYF.